A single sample is the source of the 26 T cell receptor beta chains below, sequenced in a study of cytomegalovirus exposure and HLA in healthy donors. PCR involved 60 Vbeta and 13 Jbeta primers. Repertoires were generated with immunoSEQ multiplex PCR, while TCRdb's copy carries only in-frame clones and drops some. Of under 150,000 clones listed, 80% are singletons. Sequenced material: PBMCs. The receptors come from a male donor in good health and CMV-seronegative.

Turning to this clone: This sample includes further DNA sequences coding for the same CDR3. The rearrangement uses TRBV18 and TRBJ1-2, with 8 bases that match TRBD1. Germline CDR1 KGHSH, CDR2 LQKENI. The junction had 0 bases not matched to a gene; V was cut back by 2 bases and J by 4 bases. This CDR3 spans 13 amino acids. In nucleotides, the CDR3 is TGTGCCAGCTCACCAGGGACAGGCTATGGCTACACCTTC. Its translation is CASSPGTGYGYTF.

CDR3 nucleotide sequence: TGCGCCAGCAGCCAAGAGGGGACAAGCTACGAGCAGTACTTC. Its protein product is CASSQEGTSYEQYF. The rearrangement joins TRBV4-1 to TRBJ2-5; D may be TRBD1 (6 bases). Judging by the DNA end, TRBJ2-7 fits better; the J call may be wrong. Germline V CDR1 and CDR2: MGHRA, YSYEKL. CDR3 length: 14 amino acids.

V and J are TRBV10-3 and TRBJ2-5; 7 nucleotides match TRBD1. Germline CDR1 ENHRY, CDR2 SYGVKD. The CDR3 extends over 13 amino acids. Unmatched junction bases numbered 14, after V lost 8 bases and J lost 11 bases. The CDR3 reads CAISAEGARGQYF. For the CDR3, the DNA is TGTGCCATCTCAGCGGAAGGGGCCAGGGGGCAGTACTTC.

The CDR3: CASSPGYTDTQYF. The CDR3 nucleotides are TGCGCCAGCAGCCCGGGGTACACAGATACGCAGTATTTT. This chain joins TRBV5-1 and TRBJ2-3, with a possible D match to TRBD2 (5 bases). CDR3 length equals 13 residues. Trimming pared 4 bases from V and 2 bases from J, leaving 8 bases between. The germline V gene has CDR1 SGHRS and CDR2 YFSETQ.

In this sample, this clone turned up a few times. The chain joins TRBV2 to TRBJ2-7; the D gene is possibly TRBD2 (6 bases). Deletions cut 3 bases from V and 2 bases from J, with 8 bases between. The germline gives CDR1 SNHLY, CDR2 FYNNEI. The CDR3 extends over 13 amino acids. The CDR3 nucleotides read TGTGCCAGCAGTGAGGGACTGGCCTACGAGCAGTACTTC. Protein product: CASSEGLAYEQYF.

The V and J genes are TRBV18 and TRBJ2-7; 8 bases map to TRBD1. Trimming removed 2 bases from V and 3 bases from J; junction bases left unmatched: 6. Germline V lookup: CDR1 KGHSH, CDR2 LQKENI. The CDR3 runs 15 residues. In DNA form, the CDR3 reads TGTGCCAGCTCACCATTCGGGACAGGCGACTACGAGCAGTACTTC. Residues: CASSPFGTGDYEQYF.

The chain carries TRBV28 and TRBJ2-7; the match to TRBD1 covers 8 bases. This CDR3 has 15 residues. J gave up 5 bases and V 2 bases, and 8 bases lay outside the gene matches. Per germline, CDR1 MDHEN and CDR2 SYDVKM. In DNA form, the CDR3 reads TGTGCCAGCAGTTTAGCTTGGGACAGGCGCCACGAGCAGTACTTC. Encoded protein: CASSLAWDRRHEQYF.

In its sample, this clone was seen once. This chain joins TRBV5-8 and TRBJ1-3; D is perhaps TRBD1 (6 bases). CDR1 and CDR2 from the germline V gene are SGHTS and YDEGEE. The V end lost 4 bases, the J end lost 0 bases, and 11 bases lay between the germline ends. The CDR3 is 15 residues long. Here the CDR3 reads CASSRGQNSGNTIYF. In DNA form, the CDR3 reads TGTGCCAGCAGCCGGGGACAAAACTCTGGAAACACCATATATTTT.

This clone was found a few times. V usage is TRBV28 and J usage is TRBJ2-3, with 9 bases fitting TRBD2. V was clipped by 4 bases and J by 3 bases; unmatched bases: 5. Germline V gene lookup returns CDR1 MDHEN and CDR2 SYDVKM. The CDR3 spans 15 residues. The CDR3 loop reads CASSSSGDGTDTQYF. For the CDR3, the DNA is TGTGCCAGCAGTTCTAGCGGGGACGGGACAGATACGCAGTATTTT.

This clone has more than one count but fewer than ten. The chain is built from TRBV6-5 and TRBJ1-2, with D uncertain. The CDR3 runs to 14 residues. The germline V and J ends were trimmed by 0 bases and 2 bases, with 7 bases remaining between them. Germline V gene data show CDR1 as MNHEY and CDR2 as SVGAGI. The CDR3 spells CASSYSGINYGYTF. CDR3 nucleotide sequence: TGTGCCAGCAGTTACTCGGGCATAAACTATGGCTACACCTTC.

The CDR3 here is CASSPSQFNSPLHF. In nucleotides, the CDR3 is TGTGCCAGCAGTCCCTCGCAGTTCAATTCACCCCTCCACTTT. This sequence joins TRBV25-1 and TRBJ1-6; no reliable D call. Germline V gene data show CDR1 as MGHDK and CDR2 as SYGVNS. This CDR3 comprises 14 residues. The V and J ends lost 5 bases and 7 bases respectively, with 12 bases between them.

V and J are TRBV19 and TRBJ1-3, with a weak D call TRBD1 (5 bases). The CDR3 runs to 15 residues. V gave up 6 bases and J gave up 3 bases, with 15 bases separating them. Germline V gene lookup returns CDR1 LNHDA and CDR2 SQIVND (reference sequence). The CDR3 nucleotides read TGTGCCAGTAGAACTACAGGAACGGGTGGAAACACCATATATTTT. This codes for CASRTTGTGGNTIYF.

The chain is built from TRBV10-2 and TRBJ1-4, with D possibly TRBD1 on 5 matching bases. The germline V gene encodes CDR1 WSHSY and CDR2 SAAADI. This CDR3 comprises 15 residues. Trimming took off 10 bases at V and 8 bases at J, with 23 bases between the two ends. The CDR3 protein is CATQGTITEGEKLFF. Written as DNA, the CDR3 is TGCGCCACTCAGGGCACCATTACGGAGGGGGAAAAACTGTTTTTT.

Only one count was recorded for this clone. An end of the junction does not agree with germline; a read error may underlie this. This chain joins TRBV7-9 and TRBJ2-4; D call uncertain. Germline V CDR1 and CDR2: SEHNR, FQNEAQ (reference sequence). The CDR3 extends over 18 amino acids. The DNA of the CDR3 is TGTTCCAGCAGCTTAGTGGGTCCAGCGCCTATCTCCAAAAACATTCAGTACTTC. It specifies CSSSLVGPAPISKNIQYF.

CDR3 DNA: TGCGCCAGCAGCTTCCGGGACAGGGTACCGAATACGCAGTATTTT. This sequence encodes CASSFRDRVPNTQYF. This sequence joins TRBV5-1 and TRBJ2-3; 9 bases line up with TRBD1. Germline V gene sequence: CDR1 SGHRS, CDR2 YFSETQ. This CDR3 region has 15 residues. Trimming cost V 2 bases and J 7 bases; bases outside gene matches: 8. The full variable domain, with the rest looked up from reference TRBV5-1 and TRBJ2-3, is KAGVTQTPRYLIKTRGQQVTLSCSPISGHRSVSWYQQTPGQGLQFLFEYFSETQRNKGNFPGRFSGRQFSNSRSEMNVSTLELGDSALYLCASSFRDRVPNTQYFGPGTRLTVL.

This clone occurred a few times. This chain links TRBV2 with TRBJ2-7, with 7 bases lining up with TRBD2. Germline V gives CDR1 SNHLY, CDR2 FYNNEI. V gave up 3 bases and J gave up 5 bases; unmatched junction bases: 10. CDR3 size: 15 residues. For the CDR3, the DNA is TGTGCCAGCAGTGATTCAGCGGGGAAGGTTGACGAGCAGTACTTC. This translates into CASSDSAGKVDEQYF. Together with reference TRBV2 and TRBJ2-7, the CDR3 gives the full variable domain: EPEVTQTPSHQVTQMGQEVILRCVPISNHLYFYWYRQILGQKVEFLVSFYNNEISEKSEIFDDQFSVERPDGSNFTLKIRSTKLEDSAMYFCASSDSAGKVDEQYFGPGTRLTVT.

Only one count was recorded for this clone. This chain connects TRBV4-3 to TRBJ1-4, with unresolved D. The ends were cut back, 5 bases at V and 8 bases at J, with 18 bases in the middle. Germline lookup yields CDR1 LGHNA and CDR2 YSLEER. The CDR3 totals 15 residues. CDR3 sequence: CASSTMTGKEEKLFF. The CDR3 DNA reads TGCGCCAGCAGCACCATGACGGGAAAAGAAGAAAAACTGTTTTTT.

The chain combines TRBV19 with TRBJ2-1; 10 positions agree with TRBD2. After removal of 7 bases from V and 0 bases from J, the junction contained 6 bases not matched to a gene. The CDR3 consists of 16 residues. Germline CDR1 LNHDA, CDR2 SQIVND (reference sequence). As DNA, the CDR3 is TGTGCCAGTACCAGCGGGGGGGGGAGCTCCTACAATGAGCAGTTCTTC. Encoded protein: CASTSGGGSSYNEQFF.

This clone occurred a few times. The chain uses TRBV19 and TRBJ2-1; maybe TRBD2 (6 bases). Germline CDR1 is LNHDA and CDR2 is SQIVND (reference sequence). V dropped 1 base and J dropped 6 bases, with 10 bases sitting between them. CDR3 size: 14 residues. The CDR3 loop reads CASSIGGGGNEQFF. In DNA, the CDR3 is TGTGCCAGTAGTATAGGGGGAGGCGGCAATGAGCAGTTCTTC.

Here the CDR3 DNA reads TGTGCCTGGAGCGGAGGGAGCACTGAAGCTTTCTTT. Translating gives CAWSGGSTEAFF. The rearrangement joins TRBV30 to TRBJ1-1; D gene unclear. There are 12 residues in the CDR3. V was shortened by 3 bases and J by 4 bases, with 9 bases between the two germline ends. The germline V gene encodes CDR1 GTSNPN and CDR2 SVGIG (reference sequence).

The V and J genes are TRBV7-3 and TRBJ1-5, with D uncertain. The V gene's germline CDR1 is SGHTA and CDR2 FQGTGA. V shed 7 bases and J shed 9 bases, with 22 bases lying between them. This CDR3 spans 15 amino acids. CDR3 DNA sequence: TGTGCCAGCACCGCCGCGGACGGGCGGGGTTCGCCCCAGCATTTT. It codes for CASTAADGRGSPQHF.

The V gene is TRBV13, the J gene TRBJ1-6; D is unclear. The germline CDR1 and CDR2 sequences are PRHDT and FYEKMQ (reference sequence). With 4 bases removed from V and 5 bases from J, the gap between germline ends came to 6 bases. CDR3 length equals 13 residues. In DNA, the CDR3 is TGTGCCAGCAGCTCCAGGAATAATTCACCCCTCCACTTT. This encodes CASSSRNNSPLHF.

DNA for the CDR3: TGTGCCATCAGTGGTACCCGGGACAGCCCTGGAAACACCATATATTTT. The encoded protein is CAISGTRDSPGNTIYF. This chain uses TRBV10-3 with TRBJ1-3, with 7 bases fitting TRBD1. Germline values: CDR1 ENHRY, CDR2 SYGVKD. The CDR3 length is 16 residues. V trimming: 4 bases; J trimming: 2 bases; junction bases outside the gene matches: 8.

The gene calls are TRBV5-4 and TRBJ2-5, with TRBD2 matching over 8 bases. The germline gives CDR1 SGHNT, CDR2 YYREEE (reference sequence). CDR3 length: 16 residues. V gave up 4 bases and J gave up 4 bases; unmatched junction bases: 12. The DNA of the CDR3 is TGTGCCAGCAGCACTCCCCACGCGGGGGGTTTAGAGACCCAGTACTTC. Protein product: CASSTPHAGGLETQYF.

This clone was seen only once. The V call is TRBV9, the J call TRBJ2-2; no definite D call. CDR1 is SGDLS, CDR2 YYNGEE, per germline. The CDR3 sequence is 16 residues long. Trimming pared 1 base from V and 2 bases from J, leaving 12 bases between. The CDR3 bases are TGTGCCAGCAGCGTATCAGGAACGGCCAACACCGGGGAGCTGTTTTTT. Residues: CASSVSGTANTGELFF. The entire variable domain, with the rest obtained from reference TRBV9 and TRBJ2-2, is as follows: DSGVTQTPKHLITATGQRVTLRCSPRSGDLSVYWYQQSLDQGLQFLIQYYNGEERAKGNILERFSAQQFPDLHSELNLSSLELGDSALYFCASSVSGTANTGELFFGEGSRLTVL.

The genes are TRBV4-2 and TRBJ2-2; unclear D gene. Per germline, CDR1 LGHNA and CDR2 YNFKEQ. The CDR3 spans 17 residues. V gave up 0 bases and J gave up 0 bases, with 11 bases separating them. The CDR3 is CASSQEVGQTNTGELFF. The CDR3 DNA sequence: TGTGCCAGCAGCCAAGAGGTGGGCCAAACGAACACCGGGGAGCTGTTTTTT.